This T cell receptor (beta chain) derives from a study of blood T cell repertoires in COVID-19. At the level of the study: Samples came from the United States, Italy and Spain, spanning acute and convalescent COVID-19.

The CDR3 is 11 amino acids. Trimming removed 1 base from V and 9 bases from J, with 7 bases in between. The germline V gene has CDR1 MGHDK and CDR2 SYGVNS. This clone was seen once. The data were produced by immunoSEQ multiplex PCR, yet TCRdb's version contains in-frame clones alone and is incomplete. The sample consists of fewer than 80,000 clones, 75% to 95% of them appearing once. V is TRBV25-1 and J is TRBJ2-7; possibly TRBD2 for D (6 bases). Sequences were obtained from peripheral blood. The receptor was isolated from a human donor in a cohort sampled during active COVID-19. The CDR3 region has the DNA TGTGCCAGCAGTGAATGGGGAGGGCAGTACTTC. It is translated as CASSEWGGQYF.